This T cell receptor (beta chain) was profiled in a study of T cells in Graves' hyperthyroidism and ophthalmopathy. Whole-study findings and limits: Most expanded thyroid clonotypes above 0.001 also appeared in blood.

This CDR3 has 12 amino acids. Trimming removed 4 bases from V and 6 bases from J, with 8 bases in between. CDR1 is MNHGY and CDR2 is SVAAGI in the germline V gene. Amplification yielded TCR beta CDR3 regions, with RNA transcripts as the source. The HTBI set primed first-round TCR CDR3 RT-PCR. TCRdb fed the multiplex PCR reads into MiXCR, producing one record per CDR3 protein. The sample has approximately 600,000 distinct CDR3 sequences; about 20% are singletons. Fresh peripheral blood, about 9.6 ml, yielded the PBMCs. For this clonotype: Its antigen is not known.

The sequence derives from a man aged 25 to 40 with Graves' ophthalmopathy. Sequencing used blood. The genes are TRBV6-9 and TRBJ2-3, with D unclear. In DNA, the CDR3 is TGTGCCAGCAGTTCCAGTGGGGATACGCAGTATTTT. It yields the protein CASSSSGDTQYF.